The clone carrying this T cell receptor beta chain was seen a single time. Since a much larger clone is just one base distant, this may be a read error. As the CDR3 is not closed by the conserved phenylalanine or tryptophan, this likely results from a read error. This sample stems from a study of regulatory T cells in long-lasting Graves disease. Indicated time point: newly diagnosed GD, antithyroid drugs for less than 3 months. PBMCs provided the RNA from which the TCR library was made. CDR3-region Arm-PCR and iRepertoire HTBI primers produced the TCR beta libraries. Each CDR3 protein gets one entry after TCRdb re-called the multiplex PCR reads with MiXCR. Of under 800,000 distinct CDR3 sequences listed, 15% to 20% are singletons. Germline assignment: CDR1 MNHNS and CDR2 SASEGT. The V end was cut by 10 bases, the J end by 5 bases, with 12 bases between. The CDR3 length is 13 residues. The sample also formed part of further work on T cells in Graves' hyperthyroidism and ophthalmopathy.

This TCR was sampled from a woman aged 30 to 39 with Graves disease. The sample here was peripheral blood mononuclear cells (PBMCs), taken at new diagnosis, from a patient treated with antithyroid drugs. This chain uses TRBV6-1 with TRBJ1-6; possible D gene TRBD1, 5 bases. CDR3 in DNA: TGTGCCACCAGGGTAAAGGATAATTCACCCCTCCACTCT. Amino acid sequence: CATRVKDNSPLHS.